The 19 T cell receptor beta chains listed next were all sequenced from one sample in a study of beta chain features in type 1 diabetes (dated by TCRdb to 2017 to 2018). Library construction relied on the immunoSEQ multiplex PCR assay. The entire isolated RNA was reverse transcribed using the High Capacity cDNA Reverse Transcription Kit, and thus expressed TCRB transcripts were sequenced. TCRdb took over this immuneACCESS table, retaining in-frame rearrangements with V and J assigned. Such tables are incomplete; in checked studies, under half of the missing clones stem from an unresolved V gene, and the remainder is unexplained. A total of hundreds of thousands of clones appear in this sample, 15% to 19% of them only once. The ten most abundant clones make up about 0.097% of the sample. The source material was naive CD4+ T cells from blood. This sample's cell subset or site label indicates: true naive CD4+ T cells. These receptors were collected from a young man in good health.

The chain combines TRBV15 with TRBJ1-5; 8 bases match TRBD1. The CDR3 has 17 residues. Germline V gene sequence: CDR1 LNHNV, CDR2 YYDKDF (reference sequence). V gave up 0 bases and J gave up 1 base; unmatched junction bases: 5. The CDR3 sequence: CATSRERTGKSNQPQHF. DNA for the CDR3: TGTGCCACCAGCAGAGAGCGGACAGGGAAAAGCAATCAGCCCCAGCATTTT.

This clone has just a few counts. The chain uses TRBV18 and TRBJ1-1; 7 nucleotides line up with TRBD1. Germline-derived CDR1 and CDR2 are KGHSH and LQKENI. With V trimmed by 4 bases and J by 0 bases, 11 bases remained unmatched. The CDR3 consists of 17 residues. DNA for the CDR3: TGTGCCAGCTCACTCCACACAGGGGCACTCATGAACACTGAAGCTTTCTTT. Translating gives CASSLHTGALMNTEAFF.

The chain employs TRBV27 and TRBJ2-2; TRBD1 aligns across 7 bases. V lost 7 bases to trimming and J lost 4 bases; unmatched junction nucleotides: 15. This CDR3 has 17 residues. Per germline, CDR1 MNHEY and CDR2 SMNVEV (reference sequence). Here the CDR3 DNA reads TGTGCCAGCAAAAAAGACAGGGCCAGTGTGGGCACCGGGGAGCTGTTTTTT. It translates to CASKKDRASVGTGELFF.

The chain recombines TRBV18 with TRBJ2-7, with TRBD1 matching over 9 bases. The germline gives CDR1 KGHSH, CDR2 LQKENI. Losses at the gene ends were 3 bases for V and 6 bases for J; bases not matched to a gene: 9. The CDR3 is 15 amino acids. The CDR3 DNA reads as TGTGCCAGCTCACCGCTCGACAGGGGGACGAGCGAGCAGTACTTC. This encodes CASSPLDRGTSEQYF. Looking up the rest from reference TRBV18 and TRBJ2-7 gives the full variable domain: NAGVMQNPRHLVRRRGQEARLRCSPMKGHSHVYWYRQLPEEGLKFMVYLQKENIIDESGMPKERFSAEFPKEGPSILRIQQVVRGDSAAYFCASSPLDRGTSEQYFGPGTRLTVT.

The V call is TRBV29-1, the J call TRBJ1-2, with D unclear. V shed 5 bases and J shed 6 bases, with 10 bases lying between them. The germline V gene encodes CDR1 SQVTM and CDR2 ANQGSEA. This CDR3 comprises 11 residues. Written as DNA, the CDR3 is TGCAGCGTTTTTGGAGTGAATGGCTACACCTTC. Translating gives CSVFGVNGYTF.

As regards this clone: The identical CDR3 is also encoded by other nucleotide sequences in the sample. V gene TRBV18 combines with J gene TRBJ1-5, with D hard to call. Germline V gene sequence: CDR1 KGHSH, CDR2 LQKENI. The V end lost 0 bases, the J end lost 5 bases, and 5 bases lay between the germline ends. The CDR3 has 13 residues. CDR3 nucleotide sequence: TGTGCCAGCTCACCACCTGGCGATCAGCCCCAGCATTTT. Translating gives CASSPPGDQPQHF. The entire variable domain, with the rest obtained from reference TRBV18 and TRBJ1-5, is as follows: NAGVMQNPRHLVRRRGQEARLRCSPMKGHSHVYWYRQLPEEGLKFMVYLQKENIIDESGMPKERFSAEFPKEGPSILRIQQVVRGDSAAYFCASSPPGDQPQHFGDGTRLSIL.

This chain joins TRBV6-5 and TRBJ2-5, with 10 bases aligning to TRBD2. CDR3 length: 16 amino acids. CDR1 is MNHEY and CDR2 is SVGAGI in the germline V gene. Unmatched junction bases numbered 2, after V lost 0 bases and J lost 1 base. The CDR3 nucleotides are TGTGCCAGCAGTTACTCGATAGCGGGGGGCCAAGAGACCCAGTACTTC. Residues: CASSYSIAGGQETQYF.

This sequence joins TRBV18 and TRBJ2-7; a weak D match, TRBD1 (6 bases). The CDR3 extends over 13 amino acids. V was clipped by 6 bases and J by 5 bases, with 14 bases between them. Per the germline V gene, CDR1 is KGHSH and CDR2 is LQKENI. The CDR3 loop is CASSLLQGHEQYF. Here the CDR3 DNA reads TGTGCCAGCTCCTTACTACAGGGTCACGAGCAGTACTTC.

This clone occurred a few times. This chain connects TRBV12-5 to TRBJ2-4; a possible D gene is TRBD1 (5 bases). The CDR3 is 13 amino acids. Germline CDR1 and CDR2: LGHNT and FRNRAP. The V end lost 7 bases, the J end lost 5 bases, and 12 bases lay between the germline ends. The CDR3 loop reads CASARQNENIQYF. The CDR3, as DNA: TGTGCTAGTGCGCGACAGAACGAAAACATTCAGTACTTC.

This clone was seen repeatedly, ten times or more. J is TRBJ2-2 and V is TRBV14; no definite D call. The ends were cut back, 4 bases at V and 2 bases at J, with 8 bases in the middle. Per germline, CDR1 SGHDN and CDR2 FVKESK. The CDR3 is 14 residues long. The CDR3 here is CASSPRRNTGELFF. The CDR3, as DNA: TGTGCCAGCAGCCCCAGGAGAAACACCGGGGAGCTGTTTTTT.

The chain couples TRBV4-1 to TRBJ1-2, with 7 bases matching TRBD1. V shed 3 bases and J 4 bases; nucleotides not matched to a gene: 5. The CDR3 extends over 14 amino acids. Germline loops: CDR1 MGHRA, CDR2 YSYEKL. The CDR3 bases are TGCGCCAGCAGCCATCTACAGGGGACCTATGGCTACACCTTC. Encoded protein: CASSHLQGTYGYTF.

The chain employs TRBV15 and TRBJ2-2, with D perhaps matching TRBD2 (6 bases). V was shortened by 5 bases and J by 4 bases, with 11 bases between the two germline ends. The CDR3 length is 14 residues. The germline CDR1 and CDR2 sequences are LNHNV and YYDKDF (reference sequence). CDR3 nucleotide sequence: TGTGCCACCAGCCCCCTGGGGGGCACCGGGGAGCTGTTTTTT. It codes for CATSPLGGTGELFF.

This clone was counted only a few times. The gene calls are TRBV5-4 and TRBJ1-2; 9 bases match TRBD1. The CDR3 sequence is 15 residues long. CDR1 SGHNT and CDR2 YYREEE come from the germline V gene (reference sequence). Unmatched junction bases numbered 10, after V lost 5 bases and J lost 5 bases. Here the CDR3 reads CASRLTGGNFYGYTF. CDR3 sequence (DNA): TGTGCCAGCAGACTGACAGGGGGGAACTTTTATGGCTACACCTTC.

This clone was counted only a few times. The V gene is TRBV28, the J gene TRBJ1-1, with a possible D match to TRBD1 (5 bases). Trimming pared 5 bases from V and 4 bases from J, leaving 17 bases between. The CDR3 length is 15 residues. Germline V gene lookup returns CDR1 MDHEN and CDR2 SYDVKM. Written as DNA, the CDR3 is TGTGCCAGCAGTCCGACAGTTAATATGGGCACTGAAGCTTTCTTT. Protein sequence: CASSPTVNMGTEAFF.

J is TRBJ2-2 and V is TRBV7-3, with D perhaps TRBD2 (6 bases). The germline V and J ends were trimmed by 7 bases and 7 bases, with 16 bases remaining between them. In germline, CDR1 is SGHTA, CDR2 FQGTGA. The length of the CDR3 is 14 residues. The CDR3 DNA is TGTGCCAGCATTCTAACTAGGGAGGTCGGGGAGCTGTTTTTT. Protein product: CASILTREVGELFF. Based on the CDR3 plus reference TRBV7-3 and TRBJ2-2, the full variable domain is GAGVSQTPSNKVTEKGKYVELRCDPISGHTALYWYRQSLGQGPEFLIYFQGTGAADDSGLPNDRFFAVRPEGSVSTLKIQRTERGDSAVYLCASILTREVGELFFGEGSRLTVL.

This clone showed up just a few times. This chain uses TRBV18 with TRBJ1-5; possibly TRBD1 for D (6 bases). Trimming stripped 3 bases from V and 4 bases from J, with 13 bases between. Germline CDR1 is KGHSH and CDR2 is LQKENI. The CDR3 is 15 amino acids. The CDR3 sequence is CASSPEGVWNQPQHF. Written as DNA, the CDR3 is TGTGCCAGCTCACCCGAGGGGGTATGGAATCAGCCCCAGCATTTT.

Only a few counts were recorded for this clone. V usage is TRBV5-1 and J usage is TRBJ2-1; TRBD2 aligns across 9 bases. Germline V gene sequence: CDR1 SGHRS, CDR2 YFSETQ. With 0 bases clipped from V and 2 bases from J, the junction kept 6 bases outside the gene matches. This CDR3 region has 17 residues. The CDR3 nucleotides read TGCGCCAGCAGCTTGGTGCCGGCGGGAGGGACCTACAATGAGCAGTTCTTC. Residues: CASSLVPAGGTYNEQFF.

This clone was seen more than once but under ten times. This chain uses TRBV25-1 with TRBJ2-5, with D possibly TRBD1 on 6 matching bases. Germline CDR1 MGHDK, CDR2 SYGVNS. The CDR3 length is 18 residues. Trimming removed 2 bases from V and 0 bases from J, with 19 bases in between. The CDR3 protein is CASSEITGQRTHQETQYF. The CDR3 nucleotides are TGTGCCAGCAGTGAAATTACCGGACAGCGAACACACCAAGAGACCCAGTACTTC.

Details on this clone: The identical CDR3 is also encoded by other nucleotide sequences in the sample. The chain carries TRBV7-3 and TRBJ2-1; D perhaps matches TRBD2 (6 bases). CDR1 is SGHTA and CDR2 is FQGTGA in the germline V gene. Trimming stripped 4 bases from V and 7 bases from J, with 8 bases between. This CDR3 is built from 12 residues. The CDR3 DNA is TGTGCCAGCAGCTCGACTAGTAATGAGCAGTTCTTC. Amino acids: CASSSTSNEQFF.